This T cell receptor (beta chain) was sequenced in a study of shared T cell receptors in the human thymus. CDR1 is MNHNS and CDR2 is SASEGT in the germline V gene. The CDR3 runs to 18 residues. V lost 2 bases and J lost 0, with 16 bases in between. The method was immunoSEQ multiplex PCR; TCRdb's version includes in-frame clones alone and lacks a portion of them. The sample yields 720,000 or so clones, 80% to 90% seen once. These same records also appear under a second study, on human thymus T cells. As reported in that work: Donation came from healthy Finnish infants having corrective surgery for congenital heart defects. Corrective cardiac surgery supplied the resected thymus tissue. Thymic as well as blood repertoires seemed to favor certain V and J genes unevenly. As related research reported, thymic repertoires overlapped highly among unrelated individuals.

The rearrangement uses TRBV6-1 and TRBJ1-4; D gene ambiguous. This sequence originates from a girl under two years old with a congenital heart defect. Source material: thymocytes. CDR3 in amino acids: CASSEPRRWPATNEKLFF. In DNA form, the CDR3 reads TGTGCCAGCAGTGAACCACGCAGGTGGCCTGCAACTAATGAAAAACTGTTTTTT.